The subject of this entry is one T cell receptor (beta chain). Antigen: not known. Primers for the PCR totalled 60 Vbeta and 13 Jbeta. Clones were read by immunoSEQ multiplex PCR, and TCRdb kept only the in-frame ones, dropping some. The repertoire holds approximately 130,000 clones, with more than 80% as singletons. This specimen comes from a study of cytomegalovirus exposure and HLA in healthy donors. Background on the study: Unique TCRs numbering roughly 85 million, obtained from HLA-typed donors, made up an early data release.

General study results and limits: The study designated 164 TCR beta chains cytomegalovirus-associated. Later work showed greater clonal expansion in HLA-associated TCR beta chains than in equally common others.

Sequenced: PBMCs. The receptor was isolated from a woman younger than 45 in good health and CMV-seropositive.

The CDR3 loop reads CASSLSGYSYEQYF. Here the CDR3 DNA reads TGTGCCAGCAGTTTGTCCGGTTACTCCTACGAGCAGTACTTC. This chain uses TRBV27 with TRBJ2-7; D is unresolved. There are 14 residues in the CDR3. Germline values: CDR1 MNHEY, CDR2 SMNVEV (reference sequence). The V end lost 3 bases, the J end lost 0 bases, and 9 bases lay between the germline ends.